The 15 T cell receptor beta chains below come from one sample, sequenced in a study of blood T cell repertoires in COVID-19. Measured with immunoSEQ multiplex PCR; TCRdb has only the in-frame clones, and not every one. Of fewer than 350,000 clones listed, over 75% are singletons. Material: peripheral blood. Receptors were obtained from a man aged 18 to 35 with active or convalescent COVID-19.

The chain is built from TRBV14 and TRBJ1-1; maybe TRBD1 (6 bases). V lost 0 bases and J 1 base, leaving 15 bases between the germline ends. CDR1 SGHDN and CDR2 FVKESK come from the germline V gene. CDR3 length: 17 residues. The CDR3 nucleotides read TGTGCCAGCAGCCAAGATCGGGGTACAGGGCGGAACACTGAAGCTTTCTTT. Residues: CASSQDRGTGRNTEAFF.

The gene calls are TRBV11-2 and TRBJ1-1, with TRBD1 matching over 7 bases. V gave up 1 base and J gave up 1 base; unmatched junction bases: 6. Germline-derived CDR1 and CDR2 are SGHAT and FQNNGV. This CDR3 comprises 16 residues. As DNA, the CDR3 is TGTGCCAGCAGCTTAGGAGGGGGCGCGGGGAACACTGAAGCTTTCTTT. It translates to CASSLGGGAGNTEAFF.

The J gene is TRBJ2-3, the V gene TRBV23-1, with a possible D match to TRBD1 (5 bases). TRBV23-1 is designated an ORF whose function remains uncertain. This CDR3 contains 15 residues. Deletions cut 4 bases from V and 9 bases from J, with 20 bases between. The CDR3 protein is CASSPQEAQGWTQYF. CDR3 DNA sequence: TGCGCCAGCAGTCCCCAAGAAGCCCAGGGTTGGACGCAGTATTTT.

This clone was counted only a few times. V is TRBV10-2 and J is TRBJ1-2, with 7 bases aligning to TRBD1. Trimming removed 7 bases from V and 2 bases from J; junction bases left unmatched: 1. The length of the CDR3 is 12 residues. From germline, CDR1 is WSHSY and CDR2 SAAADI. This chain's CDR3 is CASKGANYGYTF. The CDR3 bases are TGCGCCAGCAAGGGGGCCAACTATGGCTACACCTTC.

The chain uses TRBV7-2 and TRBJ1-2, with a possible D match to TRBD1 (6 bases). Germline CDR1 and CDR2: SGHTA and FQGNSA. This CDR3 spans 16 amino acids. Between the trimmed V and J ends, which lost 3 bases and 1 base, there was a span of 15 bases. CDR3 sequence: CASSLGRKGGNYGYTF. CDR3 DNA sequence: TGTGCCAGCAGCTTGGGACGCAAAGGGGGTAACTATGGCTACACCTTC.

J is TRBJ2-7 and V is TRBV6-6; possibly TRBD1 for D (5 bases). Deletions cut 7 bases from V and 7 bases from J, with 11 bases between. The CDR3 contains 11 residues. Germline assignment: CDR1 MNHNY and CDR2 SVGAGI (reference sequence). The CDR3 protein is CASTLAGEQYF. CDR3 bases: TGTGCCAGCACCTTGGCAGGGGAGCAGTACTTC.

This clone has just one count. The V gene is TRBV29-1, the J gene TRBJ1-3; 8 positions agree with TRBD1. CDR1 is SQVTM and CDR2 is ANQGSEA in the germline V gene. The CDR3 extends over 14 amino acids. Germline trimming cut 0 bases from V and 7 bases from J; bases unmatched to any gene: 5. The CDR3 nucleotides read TGCAGCGTTGAAGAGCCAGGGGGCCGGAACACCATATATTTT. This gives the protein CSVEEPGGRNTIYF.

The gene calls are TRBV4-3 and TRBJ2-7; no firm D call. The CDR3 is 15 residues long. Germline values: CDR1 LGHNA, CDR2 YSLEER. V lost 1 base and J 0 bases, leaving 10 bases between the germline ends. The CDR3 DNA sequence: TGCGCCAGCAGCCAAGTGGCGGCAAGCTCCTACGAGCAGTACTTC. This translates into CASSQVAASSYEQYF.

The chain has TRBV7-6 and TRBJ1-6; D is unresolved. This CDR3 is built from 15 residues. V lost 1 base, J lost 5 bases, and 9 bases lay in between. CDR1 is SGHVS and CDR2 is FNYEAQ in the germline V gene. CDR3: CASSLDSYDNSPLHF. In DNA form, the CDR3 reads TGTGCCAGCAGCTTAGATTCCTACGATAATTCACCCCTCCACTTT.

The rearrangement joins TRBV4-3 to TRBJ1-2; D may be TRBD1 (5 bases). This CDR3 comprises 16 residues. V dropped 0 bases and J dropped 8 bases, with 19 bases sitting between them. The V gene's germline CDR1 is LGHNA and CDR2 YSLEER. CDR3 loop: CASSQDRAGREVGYTF. CDR3 coding DNA: TGCGCCAGCAGCCAAGATCGGGCGGGCAGGGAGGTGGGCTACACCTTC.

The chain links TRBV2 to TRBJ1-1; D is uncertain. CDR1 is SNHLY, CDR2 FYNNEI, per germline. The CDR3 totals 12 residues. V was shortened by 8 bases and J by 4 bases, with 11 bases between the two germline ends. DNA for the CDR3: TGTGCCAGCCTCAAGCCGGGCACTGAAGCTTTCTTT. Its protein product is CASLKPGTEAFF.

The gene calls are TRBV6-1 and TRBJ1-2; 9 bases map to TRBD1. V trimming: 4 bases; J trimming: 0 bases; junction bases outside the gene matches: 15. There are 19 residues in the CDR3. Germline CDR1 MNHNS, CDR2 SASEGT. The CDR3 region is CASSAVRDRVFLTNYGYTF. The CDR3 DNA follows: TGTGCCAGCAGTGCCGTCCGGGACAGGGTTTTCTTGACTAACTATGGCTACACCTTC.

In this sample, this clone turned up once. The chain carries TRBV27 and TRBJ1-4; 8 bases agree with TRBD1. This CDR3 spans 15 amino acids. In germline, CDR1 is MNHEY, CDR2 SMNVEV (reference sequence). V was clipped by 6 bases and J by 0 bases; unmatched bases: 3. CDR3 region: CASRPQGATNEKLFF. The DNA of the CDR3 is TGTGCCAGCAGGCCACAGGGGGCAACTAATGAAAAACTGTTTTTT.

The genes are TRBV6-5 and TRBJ2-7; 8 bases map to TRBD2. Trimming removed 8 bases from V and 4 bases from J; junction bases left unmatched: 10. Germline V gene lookup returns CDR1 MNHEY and CDR2 SVGAGI. The CDR3 runs 14 residues. The CDR3, as DNA: TGTGCCAGCTCCCTCGGGAGGGGCGTTTACGAGCAGTACTTC. Translated, it gives CASSLGRGVYEQYF.

This clone was seen just once. The genes are TRBV14 and TRBJ1-2; 8 nucleotides line up with TRBD1. Germline CDR1 reads SGHDN; CDR2 reads FVKESK. V dropped 5 bases and J dropped 4; count of bases not matched to a gene: 9. CDR3 size: 15 residues. Here the CDR3 DNA reads TGTGCCAGCAGCGAAACAGGGGGACCGGGCTATGGCTACACCTTC. Translating gives CASSETGGPGYGYTF.